What follows are 9 T cell receptor beta chains derived from one specimen sequenced in a study of post-analysis software for immune sequencing data (dated by TCRdb to between 2015 and 2017). Libraries were made using PCR. The sample was run on an Illumina HiSeq 2500. To reduce PCR and sequencing biases, unique molecular identifiers were built into the TCR beta cDNA libraries. The raw public data were reprocessed by TCRdb itself: fastp quality trimming at Q25, MiXCR clonotype calling, in-frame beta chains only. A single entry per CDR3 protein holds the most common genes and DNA from its merged rows. The sample table records around 150,000 distinct CDR3 sequences; roughly 35% of these occur just once. Together, the top ten hold roughly 28% of the sample. The time point label, as the study defines it: second blood draw from one MS patient after hematopoietic stem cell transplantation. Sequences were derived from blood, sampled after autologous hematopoietic stem cell transplantation. The source of these receptors is a girl aged 5-17 years with multiple sclerosis. Donor details come from another sample of the same person, matched by shared clones.

There are a few counts of this clonotype. The chain employs TRBV7-9 and TRBJ2-7; 7 bases line up with TRBD2. The V gene's germline CDR1 is SEHNR and CDR2 FQNEAQ (reference sequence). The length of the CDR3 is 14 residues. With 4 bases clipped from V and 2 bases from J, the junction kept 5 bases outside the gene matches. The CDR3 is CASSSSGATYEQYF. In nucleotides, the CDR3 is TGTGCCAGCAGCTCTAGCGGTGCGACCTACGAGCAGTACTTC.

This chain links TRBV9 with TRBJ2-1; TRBD2 matches 7 bases. V was pared by 2 bases and J by 8 bases, with 10 bases of the junction left unmatched. This CDR3 has 15 residues. The germline V gene encodes CDR1 SGDLS and CDR2 YYNGEE. CDR3 in DNA: TGTGCCAGCAGCGTTGGTGGACTAGGACGTGATGAGCAGTTCTTC. Protein product: CASSVGGLGRDEQFF.

This clonotype appeared a few times. The chain employs TRBV15 and TRBJ1-2, with a tentative D call TRBD1 (6 bases). Germline assignment: CDR1 LNHNV and CDR2 YYDKDF (reference sequence). This CDR3 region has 15 residues. V gave up 0 bases and J gave up 8 bases, with 16 bases separating them. In nucleotides, the CDR3 is TGTGCCACCAGCAGAGATACCTCTACAGGGTTCGGCTACACCTTC. Encoded protein: CATSRDTSTGFGYTF.

The CDR3 DNA reads as TGCAGTGCGTCCCCGGAGGGGAGGGCCCTCCACAATGAGCAGTTCTTC. Encoded protein: CSASPEGRALHNEQFF. The chain joins TRBV20-1 to TRBJ2-1, with 7 bases fitting TRBD2. The CDR3 has 16 residues. Trimming took 6 bases from V and 5 from J; bases not matched to a gene: 16. From germline, CDR1 is DFQATT and CDR2 SNEGSKA (reference sequence).

This clonotype has more than one count but fewer than ten. The CDR3 region is CASSRTQSTEAFF. The CDR3 DNA is TGTGCCAGCAGTCGAACACAAAGCACTGAAGCTTTCTTT. The genes are TRBV12-3 or TRBV12-4 and TRBJ1-1; no clear D gene. Trimming removed 5 bases from V and 4 bases from J, with 11 bases in between. The CDR3 consists of 13 residues.

This clonotype was seen once. At one boundary the junction diverges from the germline segment, which might be a read error. This rearrangement joins TRBV10-2 to TRBJ2-1, with D maybe TRBD2 (6 bases). CDR3 size: 16 residues. Germline CDR1 and CDR2: WSHSY and SAAADI. CDR3: CASSNRRDSSYNERFF. The CDR3 DNA follows: TGCGCCAGCAGCAATCGCCGGGACTCCTCCTACAATGAGCGGTTCTTC.

Relative to its sample, this clonotype is medium-sized. The genes are TRBV7-2 and TRBJ2-7; 10 bases fit TRBD1. Germline CDR1 and CDR2: SGHTA and FQGNSA. The V segment lost 4 bases and the J segment 2 bases; nucleotides outside the gene matches: 2. This CDR3 has 14 residues. CDR3 amino acids: CASSYGTGAYEQYF. CDR3 coding DNA: TGTGCCAGCAGCTACGGGACAGGGGCCTACGAGCAGTACTTC.

This clonotype was recorded at least ten times. At one end the junction does not follow the germline gene, possibly because of a read error. The chain recombines TRBV3-1 with TRBJ1-2; tentative D call: TRBD1 (5 bases). Germline assignment: CDR1 LGHDT and CDR2 YNNKEL (reference sequence). This CDR3 is 12 amino acids long. This CDR3 reads CASSQDPGGYTF. The CDR3 DNA reads TGCGCCAGCAGCCAAGATCCGGGGGGGTACACCTTC.

The chain carries TRBV7-8 and TRBJ2-5; D possibly corresponds to TRBD2 (6 bases). Trimming left V 5 bases short and J 1 base short, with 14 bases between. The CDR3 contains 15 residues. Germline CDR1 reads SGHVS; CDR2 reads FQNEAQ. The DNA for the CDR3 is TGTGCCAGCAGCCTGAGGGAGGACGCCCAAGAGACCCAGTACTTC. It translates to CASSLREDAQETQYF.